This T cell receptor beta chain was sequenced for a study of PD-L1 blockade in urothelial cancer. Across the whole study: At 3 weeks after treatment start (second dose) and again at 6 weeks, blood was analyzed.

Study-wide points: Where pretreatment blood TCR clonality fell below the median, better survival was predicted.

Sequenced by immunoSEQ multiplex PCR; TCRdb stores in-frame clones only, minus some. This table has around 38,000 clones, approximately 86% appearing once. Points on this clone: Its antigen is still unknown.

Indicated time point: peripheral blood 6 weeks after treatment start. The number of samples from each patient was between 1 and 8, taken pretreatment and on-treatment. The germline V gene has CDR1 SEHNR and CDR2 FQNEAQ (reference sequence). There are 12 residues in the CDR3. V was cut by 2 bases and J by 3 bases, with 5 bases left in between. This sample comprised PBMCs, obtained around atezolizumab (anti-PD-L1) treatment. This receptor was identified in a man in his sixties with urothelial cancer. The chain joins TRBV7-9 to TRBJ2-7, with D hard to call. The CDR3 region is CASSLLRYEQYF. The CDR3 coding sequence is TGTGCCAGCAGCTTACTTCGCTACGAGCAGTACTTC.